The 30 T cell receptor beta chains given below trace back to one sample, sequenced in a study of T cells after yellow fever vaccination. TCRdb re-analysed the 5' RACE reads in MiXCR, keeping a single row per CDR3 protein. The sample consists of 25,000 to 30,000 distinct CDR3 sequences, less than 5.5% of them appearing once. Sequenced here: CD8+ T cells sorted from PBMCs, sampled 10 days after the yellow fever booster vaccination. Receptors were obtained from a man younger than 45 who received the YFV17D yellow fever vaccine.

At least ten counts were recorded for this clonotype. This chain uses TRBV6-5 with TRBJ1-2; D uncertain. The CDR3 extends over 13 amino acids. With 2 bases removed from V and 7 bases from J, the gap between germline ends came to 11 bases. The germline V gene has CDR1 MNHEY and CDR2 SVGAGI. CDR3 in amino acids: CASSYDGEGGYTF. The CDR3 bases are TGTGCCAGCAGTTACGACGGGGAGGGTGGCTACACCTTC.

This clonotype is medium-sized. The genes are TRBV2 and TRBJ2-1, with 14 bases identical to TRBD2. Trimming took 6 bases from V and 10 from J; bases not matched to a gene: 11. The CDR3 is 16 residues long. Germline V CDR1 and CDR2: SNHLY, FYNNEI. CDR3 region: CASRDVGLAGEWEQFF. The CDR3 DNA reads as TGTGCCAGCAGGGACGTGGGACTAGCGGGAGAATGGGAGCAGTTCTTC. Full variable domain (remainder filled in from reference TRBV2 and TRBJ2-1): EPEVTQTPSHQVTQMGQEVILRCVPISNHLYFYWYRQILGQKVEFLVSFYNNEISEKSEIFDDQFSVERPDGSNFTLKIRSTKLEDSAMYFCASRDVGLAGEWEQFFGPGTRLTVL.

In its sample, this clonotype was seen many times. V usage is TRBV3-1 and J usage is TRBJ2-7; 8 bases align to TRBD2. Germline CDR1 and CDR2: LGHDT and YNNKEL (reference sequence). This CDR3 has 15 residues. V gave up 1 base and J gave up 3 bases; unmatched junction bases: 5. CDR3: CASSQGISGIYEQYF. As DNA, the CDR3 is TGTGCCAGCAGCCAAGGAATTAGCGGGATCTACGAGCAGTACTTC.

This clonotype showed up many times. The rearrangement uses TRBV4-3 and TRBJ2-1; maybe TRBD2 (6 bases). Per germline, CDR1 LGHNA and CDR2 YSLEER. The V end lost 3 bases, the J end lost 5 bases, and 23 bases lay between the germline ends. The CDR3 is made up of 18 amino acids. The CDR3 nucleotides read TGCGCCAGCAGCCACACCACCGGGAGCGGGTGGCCTCACAATGAGCAGTTCTTC. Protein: CASSHTTGSGWPHNEQFF.

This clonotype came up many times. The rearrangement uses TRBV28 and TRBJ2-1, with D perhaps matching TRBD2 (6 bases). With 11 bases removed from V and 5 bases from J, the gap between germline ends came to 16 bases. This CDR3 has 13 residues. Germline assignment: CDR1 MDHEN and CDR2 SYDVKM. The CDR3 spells CAARTMHHNEQFF. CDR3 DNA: TGTGCCGCTAGGACTATGCATCACAATGAGCAGTTCTTC.

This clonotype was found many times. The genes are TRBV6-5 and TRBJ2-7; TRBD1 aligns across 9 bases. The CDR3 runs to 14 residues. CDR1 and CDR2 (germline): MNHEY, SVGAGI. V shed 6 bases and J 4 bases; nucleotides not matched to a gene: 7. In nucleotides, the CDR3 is TGTGCCAGCAGCCTTGGGACAGGGCATTACGAGCAGTACTTC. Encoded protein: CASSLGTGHYEQYF.

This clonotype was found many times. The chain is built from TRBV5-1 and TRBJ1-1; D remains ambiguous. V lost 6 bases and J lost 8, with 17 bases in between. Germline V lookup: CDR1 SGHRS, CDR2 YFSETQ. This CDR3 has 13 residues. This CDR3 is CASTVPGGIEAFF. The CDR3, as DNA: TGCGCCAGCACCGTACCCGGAGGCATCGAAGCTTTCTTT.

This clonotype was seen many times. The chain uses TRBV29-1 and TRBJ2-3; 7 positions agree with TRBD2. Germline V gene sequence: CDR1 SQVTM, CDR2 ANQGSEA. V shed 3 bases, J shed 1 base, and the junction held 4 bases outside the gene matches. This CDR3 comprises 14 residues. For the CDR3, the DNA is TGCAGCGTTGAGGAGGGAGGGGGCACAGATACGCAGTATTTT. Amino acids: CSVEEGGGTDTQYF.

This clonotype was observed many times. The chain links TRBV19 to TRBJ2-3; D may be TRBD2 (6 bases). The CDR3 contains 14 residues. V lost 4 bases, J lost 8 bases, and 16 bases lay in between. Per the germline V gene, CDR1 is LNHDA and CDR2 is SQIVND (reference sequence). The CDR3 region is CASSTTRSLSTQYF. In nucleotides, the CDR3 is TGTGCCAGTAGTACGACTAGGTCCTTGAGTACGCAGTATTTT.

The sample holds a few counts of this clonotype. CDR3 region: CASVSSGSYEQYF. For the CDR3, the DNA is TGTGCCAGCGTTTCGTCGGGGTCCTACGAGCAGTACTTC. The V call is TRBV12-3 or TRBV12-4, the J call TRBJ2-7; D might be TRBD2 (5 bases). V was shortened by 8 bases and J by 1 base, with 12 bases between the two germline ends. This CDR3 spans 13 amino acids.

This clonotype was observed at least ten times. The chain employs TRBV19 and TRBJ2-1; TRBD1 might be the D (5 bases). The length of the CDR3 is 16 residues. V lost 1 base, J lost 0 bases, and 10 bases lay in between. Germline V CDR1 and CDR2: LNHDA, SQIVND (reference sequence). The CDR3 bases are TGTGCCAGTAGTATAGGGGGCGGAAGCTCCTACAATGAGCAGTTCTTC. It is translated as CASSIGGGSSYNEQFF.

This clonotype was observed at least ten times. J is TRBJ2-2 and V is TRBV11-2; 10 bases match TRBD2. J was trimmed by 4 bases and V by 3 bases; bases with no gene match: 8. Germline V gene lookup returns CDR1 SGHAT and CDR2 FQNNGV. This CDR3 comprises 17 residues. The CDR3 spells CASSLGRASGSTGELFF. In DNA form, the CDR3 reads TGTGCCAGCAGCTTGGGTCGGGCTAGCGGGAGCACCGGGGAGCTGTTTTTT.

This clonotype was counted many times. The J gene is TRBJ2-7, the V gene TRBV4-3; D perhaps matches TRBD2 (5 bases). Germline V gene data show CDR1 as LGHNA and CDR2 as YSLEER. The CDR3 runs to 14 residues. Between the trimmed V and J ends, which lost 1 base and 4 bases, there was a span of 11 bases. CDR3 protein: CASSQAEGFYEQYF. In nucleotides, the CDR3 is TGCGCCAGCAGCCAAGCTGAGGGCTTTTACGAGCAGTACTTC.

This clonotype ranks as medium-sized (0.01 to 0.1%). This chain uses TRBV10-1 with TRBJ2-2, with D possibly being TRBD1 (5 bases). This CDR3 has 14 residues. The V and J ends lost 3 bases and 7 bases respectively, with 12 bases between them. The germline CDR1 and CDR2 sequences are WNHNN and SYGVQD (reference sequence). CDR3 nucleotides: TGCGCCAGCAGTGATGTGGGGCGCGGCGGGGAGCTGTTTTTT. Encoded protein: CASSDVGRGGELFF.

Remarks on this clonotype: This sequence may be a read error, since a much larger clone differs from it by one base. For the CDR3, the DNA is TGTGCCATGACAGACAGGGGACCCTACAATGAGCAGTTCTTC. Its protein product is CAMTDRGPYNEQFF. The rearrangement links TRBV10-3 to TRBJ2-1; 8 positions match TRBD1. CDR3 length: 14 amino acids. The ends lost 9 bases at V and 2 bases at J; junction bases unmatched: 6. Per the germline V gene, CDR1 is ENHRY and CDR2 is SYGVKD.

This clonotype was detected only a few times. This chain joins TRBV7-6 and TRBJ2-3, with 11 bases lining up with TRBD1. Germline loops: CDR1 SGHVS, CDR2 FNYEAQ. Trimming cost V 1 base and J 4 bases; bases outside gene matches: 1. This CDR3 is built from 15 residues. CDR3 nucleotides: TGTGCCAGCAGCTTAGGGACAGGGGGCGCAGATACGCAGTATTTT. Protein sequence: CASSLGTGGADTQYF.

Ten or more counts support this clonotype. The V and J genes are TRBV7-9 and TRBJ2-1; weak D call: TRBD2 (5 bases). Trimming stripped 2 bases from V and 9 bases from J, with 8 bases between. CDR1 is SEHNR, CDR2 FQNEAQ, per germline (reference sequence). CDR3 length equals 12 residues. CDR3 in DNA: TGTGCCAGCAGCTTATGGGAGACTGAGCAGTTCTTC. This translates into CASSLWETEQFF.

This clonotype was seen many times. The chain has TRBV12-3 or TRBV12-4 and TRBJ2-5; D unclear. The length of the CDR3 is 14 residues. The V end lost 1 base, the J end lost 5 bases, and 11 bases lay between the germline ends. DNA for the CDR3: TGTGCCAGCAGTTTAGAAGGGTTTACTGAGACCCAGTACTTC. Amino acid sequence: CASSLEGFTETQYF.

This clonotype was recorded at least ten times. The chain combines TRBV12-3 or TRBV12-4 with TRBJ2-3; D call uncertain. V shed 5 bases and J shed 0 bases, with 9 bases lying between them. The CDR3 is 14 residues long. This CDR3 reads CASSIMRSTDTQYF. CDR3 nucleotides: TGTGCCAGCAGTATAATGCGGAGCACAGATACGCAGTATTTT.

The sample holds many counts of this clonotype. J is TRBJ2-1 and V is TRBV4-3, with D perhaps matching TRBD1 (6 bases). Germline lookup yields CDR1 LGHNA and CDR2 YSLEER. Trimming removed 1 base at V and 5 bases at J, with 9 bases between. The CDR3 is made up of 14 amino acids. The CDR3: CASSQVGQNNEQFF. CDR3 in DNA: TGCGCCAGCAGCCAAGTCGGACAGAACAATGAGCAGTTCTTC.

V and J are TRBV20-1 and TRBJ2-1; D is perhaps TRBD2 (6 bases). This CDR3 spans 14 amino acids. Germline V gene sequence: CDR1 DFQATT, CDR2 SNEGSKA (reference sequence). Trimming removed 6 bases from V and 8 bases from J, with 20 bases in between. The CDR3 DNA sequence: TGCAGTGCAACCTCCGGGACTTTAGTCCATGAGCAGTTCTTC. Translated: CSATSGTLVHEQFF.

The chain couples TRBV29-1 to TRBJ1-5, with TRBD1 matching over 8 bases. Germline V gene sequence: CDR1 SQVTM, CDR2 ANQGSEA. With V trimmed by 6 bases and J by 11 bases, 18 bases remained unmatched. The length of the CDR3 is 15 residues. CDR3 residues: CSVLRIQGVAEAQHF. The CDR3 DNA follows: TGCAGCGTCCTACGAATACAGGGGGTGGCGGAGGCCCAGCATTTT.

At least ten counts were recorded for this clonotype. CDR3 DNA sequence: TGTGCCACCTATTCGAGCTCCTACGAGCAGTACTTC. Protein product: CATYSSSYEQYF. This chain uses TRBV27 with TRBJ2-7; D gene ambiguous. This CDR3 has 12 amino acids. V lost 10 bases and J 0 bases, leaving 10 bases between the germline ends. Germline V gene lookup returns CDR1 MNHEY and CDR2 SMNVEV (reference sequence).

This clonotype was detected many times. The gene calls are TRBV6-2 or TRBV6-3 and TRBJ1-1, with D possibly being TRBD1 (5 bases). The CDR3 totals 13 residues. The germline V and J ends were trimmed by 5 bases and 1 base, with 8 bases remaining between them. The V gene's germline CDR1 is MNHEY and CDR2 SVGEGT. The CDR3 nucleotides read TGTGCCAGCAGTCACGGGGGGAACACTGAAGCTTTCTTT. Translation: CASSHGGNTEAFF.

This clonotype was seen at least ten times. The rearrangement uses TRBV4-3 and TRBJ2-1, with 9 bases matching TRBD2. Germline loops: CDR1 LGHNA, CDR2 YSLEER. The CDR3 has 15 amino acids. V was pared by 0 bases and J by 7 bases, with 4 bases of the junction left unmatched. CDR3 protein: CASSQEREGLNEQFF. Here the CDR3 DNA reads TGCGCCAGCAGCCAAGAGCGGGAGGGCCTGAATGAGCAGTTCTTC.

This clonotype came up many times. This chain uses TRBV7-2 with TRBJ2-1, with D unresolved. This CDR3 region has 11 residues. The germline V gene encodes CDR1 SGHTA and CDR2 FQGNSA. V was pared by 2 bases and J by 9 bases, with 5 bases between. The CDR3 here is CASSLTVEQFF. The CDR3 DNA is TGTGCCAGCAGCTTAACCGTTGAGCAGTTCTTC. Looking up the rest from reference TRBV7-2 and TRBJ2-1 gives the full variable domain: GAGVSQSPSNKVTEKGKDVELRCDPISGHTALYWYRQSLGQGLEFLIYFQGNSAPDKSGLPSDRFSAERTGGSVSTLTIQRTQQEDSAVYLCASSLTVEQFFGPGTRLTVL.

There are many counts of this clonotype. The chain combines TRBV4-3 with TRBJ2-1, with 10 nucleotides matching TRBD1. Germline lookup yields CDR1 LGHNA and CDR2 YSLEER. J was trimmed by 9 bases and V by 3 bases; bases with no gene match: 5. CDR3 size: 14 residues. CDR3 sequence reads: CASSHGTGVGEQFF. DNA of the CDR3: TGCGCCAGCAGCCACGGGACAGGGGTGGGTGAGCAGTTCTTC.

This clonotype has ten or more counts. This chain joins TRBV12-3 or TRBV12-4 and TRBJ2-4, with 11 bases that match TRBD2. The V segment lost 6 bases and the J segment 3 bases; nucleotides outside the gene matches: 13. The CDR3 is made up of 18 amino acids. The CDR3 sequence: CASSPGLAGQPVKNIQYF. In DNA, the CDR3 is TGTGCCAGCAGCCCCGGACTAGCGGGCCAACCCGTCAAAAACATTCAGTACTTC.

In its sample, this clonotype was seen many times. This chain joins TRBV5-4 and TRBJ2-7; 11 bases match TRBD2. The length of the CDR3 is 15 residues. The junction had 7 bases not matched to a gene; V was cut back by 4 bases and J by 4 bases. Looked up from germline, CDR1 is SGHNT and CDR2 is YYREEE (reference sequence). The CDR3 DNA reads TGTGCCAGCAGCGACGGGACTAGCGGAGAATACGAGCAGTACTTC. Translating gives CASSDGTSGEYEQYF.

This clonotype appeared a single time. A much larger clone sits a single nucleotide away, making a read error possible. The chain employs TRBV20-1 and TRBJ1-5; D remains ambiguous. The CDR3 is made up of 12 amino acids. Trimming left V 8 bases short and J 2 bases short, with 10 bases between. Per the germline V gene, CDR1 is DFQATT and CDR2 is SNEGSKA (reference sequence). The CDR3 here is CSTPWGNQPQHF. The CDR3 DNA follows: TGCAGTACTCCGTGGGGCAATCAGCCCCAGCATTTT.